The T cell receptor beta chain described here comes from a study of OX40 agonist ivuxolimab in advanced cancers. Across the study: Among those treated, three patients had partial responses, one with hepatocellular carcinoma and two with cutaneous melanoma. Whole-study results and caveats: CD4+ and CD8+ blood T cells expanded clonally by week 6 at 0.1 to 3.0 mg/kg. Relative to CD4+ cells, CD8+ T cells on average had more expanded clones.

Libraries were prepared by immunoSEQ multiplex PCR; TCRdb keeps only in-frame clonotypes and omits some of them. The sample consists of 60,000 or so clones, roughly 82% of them appearing once. Baseline, cycle 4 day 1, and cycle 7 day 1 were the blood sampling points. In germline, CDR1 is MGHDK, CDR2 SYGVNS. Trimming shortened V by 5 bases and J by 4 bases, and 12 bases separated the two germline ends. The CDR3 spans 13 residues. As for this clone: The antigen is undetermined.

The specimen comprised CD4+ or CD8+ T cells sorted from blood, sampled in a trial of the OX40 agonist ivuxolimab. The V gene is TRBV25-1, the J gene TRBJ2-7; D is perhaps TRBD1 (7 bases). This sequence originates from an adult with an advanced solid tumor such as melanoma, head and neck, liver or kidney cancer. CDR3 region: CASSRAGGYEQYF. The CDR3 DNA reads TGTGCCAGCAGTAGGGCAGGGGGGTACGAGCAGTACTTC.